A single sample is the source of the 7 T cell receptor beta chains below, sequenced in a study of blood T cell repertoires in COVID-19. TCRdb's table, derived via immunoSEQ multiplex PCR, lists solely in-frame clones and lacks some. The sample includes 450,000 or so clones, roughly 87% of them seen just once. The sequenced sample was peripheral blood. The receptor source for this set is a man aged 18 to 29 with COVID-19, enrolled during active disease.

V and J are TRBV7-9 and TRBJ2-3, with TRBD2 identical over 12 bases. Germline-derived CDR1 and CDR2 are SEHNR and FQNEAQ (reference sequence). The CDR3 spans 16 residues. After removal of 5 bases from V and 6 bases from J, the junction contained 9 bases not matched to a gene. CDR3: CASSDPGLAGPDTQYF. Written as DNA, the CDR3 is TGTGCCAGCAGCGACCCGGGACTAGCGGGTCCGGATACGCAGTATTTT.

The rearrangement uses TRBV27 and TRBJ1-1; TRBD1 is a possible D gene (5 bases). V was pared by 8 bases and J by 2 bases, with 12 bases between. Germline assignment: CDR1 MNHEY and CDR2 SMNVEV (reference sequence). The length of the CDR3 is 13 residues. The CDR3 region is CASGDSLNTEAFF. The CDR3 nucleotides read TGTGCCAGCGGTGACAGTCTAAACACTGAAGCTTTCTTT.

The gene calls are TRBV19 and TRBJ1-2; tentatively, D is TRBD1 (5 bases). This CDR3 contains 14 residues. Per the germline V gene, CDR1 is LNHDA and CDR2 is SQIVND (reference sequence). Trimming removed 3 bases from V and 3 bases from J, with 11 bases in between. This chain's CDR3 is CASSISGNDYGYTF. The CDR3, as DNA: TGTGCCAGTAGTATCTCAGGGAATGACTATGGCTACACCTTC.

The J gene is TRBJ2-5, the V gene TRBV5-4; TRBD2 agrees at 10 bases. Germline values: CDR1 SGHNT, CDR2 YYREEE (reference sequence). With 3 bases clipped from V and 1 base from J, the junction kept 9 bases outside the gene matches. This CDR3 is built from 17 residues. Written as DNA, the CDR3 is TGTGCCAGCAGCTGGGAGGGTAGCGGGAGGTTCCAAGAGACCCAGTACTTC. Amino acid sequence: CASSWEGSGRFQETQYF.

This CDR3 is CASSFDLWTSGGREQYF. DNA for the CDR3: TGTGCCAGCAGCTTTGATCTTTGGACTAGCGGGGGAAGGGAGCAGTACTTC. The J gene is TRBJ2-7, the V gene TRBV11-2; 13 nucleotides match TRBD2. The trim removed 3 bases at V and 7 bases at J, leaving 12 bases unmatched. The CDR3 has 17 residues. Germline CDR1 SGHAT, CDR2 FQNNGV.

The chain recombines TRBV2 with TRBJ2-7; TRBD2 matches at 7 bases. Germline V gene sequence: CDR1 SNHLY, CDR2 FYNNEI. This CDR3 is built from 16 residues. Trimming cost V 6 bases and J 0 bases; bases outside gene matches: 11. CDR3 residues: CASRRELAQSSYEQYF. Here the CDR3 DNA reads TGTGCCAGCAGGAGGGAACTAGCGCAAAGCTCCTACGAGCAGTACTTC.

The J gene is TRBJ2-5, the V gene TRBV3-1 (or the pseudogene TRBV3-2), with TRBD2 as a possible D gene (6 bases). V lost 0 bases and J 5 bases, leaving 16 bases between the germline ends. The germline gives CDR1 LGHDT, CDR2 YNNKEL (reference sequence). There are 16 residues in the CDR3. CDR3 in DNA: TGTGCCAGCAGCCAAGATCGTGGTATGGGGAGGGAGACCCAGTACTTC. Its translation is CASSQDRGMGRETQYF.